A selection of T cell receptor beta chains follows, all from one sample in a study. TCRdb reprocessed the RT-PCR reads via MiXCR and lists one record per CDR3 protein. Of almost 700,000 distinct CDR3 sequences in the sample, approximately 14% were seen once. The specimen was memory CD4+ T cells from blood. These receptors were taken from a female donor in good health, serving as a healthy control. The CDR3 runs from the conserved cysteine through the conserved F or W. A D gene is named only where the DNA matches it firmly. Clone size is shown for a subset of rows, as once, few, many or a class of expanded clone.

cdr3_nt: TGTGCCAGCAAACTACGGCGCGGCTACACCTTC; cdr3_aa: CASKLRRGYTF; d_call: -; v_call: TRBV12-3/TRBV12-4; clone_size: -; j_call: TRBJ1-2
cdr3_nt: TGCGCCAGCAGCTGGGGTCTAGGGGACCGCTACAATGAGCAGTTCTTC; cdr3_aa: CASSWGLGDRYNEQFF; d_call: -; v_call: TRBV5-1; clone_size: -; j_call: TRBJ2-1
cdr3_nt: TGTGCCAGCAGCAAACAAGAAAATGAGCAGTTCTTC; cdr3_aa: CASSKQENEQFF; d_call: -; v_call: TRBV6-2/TRBV6-3; clone_size: few; j_call: TRBJ2-1
cdr3_nt: TGTGCCAGCAGGAGGGGATCTAATGAAAAACTGTTTTTT; cdr3_aa: CASRRGSNEKLFF; d_call: -; v_call: TRBV11-2; clone_size: few; j_call: TRBJ1-4
cdr3_nt: TGTGCCACCAGTGATAGGGTGACCTACGAGCAGTACTTC; cdr3_aa: CATSDRVTYEQYF; d_call: -; v_call: TRBV24-1; clone_size: many; j_call: TRBJ2-7
cdr3_nt: TGTGCCAGCAGTCCCAGACAGCTGAATCAGCCCCAGCATTTT; cdr3_aa: CASSPRQLNQPQHF; d_call: -; v_call: TRBV6-5; clone_size: many; j_call: TRBJ1-5
cdr3_nt: TGCAGTGCTGATTTGGGTCCTAGCGGGAAGGTTGAGCAGTTCTTC; cdr3_aa: CSADLGPSGKVEQFF; d_call: TRBD2; v_call: TRBV20-1; clone_size: -; j_call: TRBJ2-1
cdr3_nt: TGTGCCAGCAGCTTGCTAGCGGGGGCAGATACGCAGTATTTT; cdr3_aa: CASSLLAGADTQYF; d_call: TRBD2; v_call: TRBV7-9; clone_size: few; j_call: TRBJ2-3
cdr3_nt: TGCAGTGCAACAAGCGGGAGTGGAACAGATACGCAGTATTTT; cdr3_aa: CSATSGSGTDTQYF; d_call: TRBD2; v_call: TRBV20-1; clone_size: many; j_call: TRBJ2-3
cdr3_nt: TGTGCCAGCAGCTCCTCACCGAACACTGAAGCTTTCTTT; cdr3_aa: CASSSSPNTEAFF; d_call: -; v_call: TRBV7-3; clone_size: -; j_call: TRBJ1-1
cdr3_nt: TGTGCCAGCAGCCAAACGGGAGCCAACAATGAGCAGTTCTTC; cdr3_aa: CASSQTGANNEQFF; d_call: -; v_call: TRBV9; clone_size: -; j_call: TRBJ2-1
cdr3_nt: TGCAAAACCGGGACAGGGGGACAGCCCCAGCATTTT; cdr3_aa: CKTGTGGQPQHF; d_call: TRBD1; v_call: TRBV20-1; clone_size: many; j_call: TRBJ1-5
cdr3_nt: TGTGCCAGCAGCATCGGGGGCTCCTATGGCTACACCTTC; cdr3_aa: CASSIGGSYGYTF; d_call: -; v_call: TRBV3-1; clone_size: -; j_call: TRBJ1-2
cdr3_nt: TGTGCCAGCAGCTATGGGGACGGACAGGGAGTATATTCACCCCTCCACTTT; cdr3_aa: CASSYGDGQGVYSPLHF; d_call: TRBD1; v_call: TRBV12-3/TRBV12-4; clone_size: -; j_call: TRBJ1-6
cdr3_nt: TGTGCCAGCAGCCAGAGGTGGGGCACCACAGATACGCAGTATTTT; cdr3_aa: CASSQRWGTTDTQYF; d_call: -; v_call: TRBV3-1; clone_size: -; j_call: TRBJ2-3
cdr3_nt: TGTGCCACCAGGTCTACATCAGATACGCAGTATTTT; cdr3_aa: CATRSTSDTQYF; d_call: -; v_call: TRBV15; clone_size: -; j_call: TRBJ2-3
cdr3_nt: TGTGCCAGCAGTGTAAGGGAAGAAGAGACCCAGTACTTC; cdr3_aa: CASSVREEETQYF; d_call: -; v_call: TRBV6-4; clone_size: -; j_call: TRBJ2-5
cdr3_nt: TGTGCCAGCAGCCCTGGGACCAATTCACCCCTCCACTTT; cdr3_aa: CASSPGTNSPLHF; d_call: -; v_call: TRBV11-2; clone_size: -; j_call: TRBJ1-6
cdr3_nt: TGTGCCAGCAGCTTAACAACCGGGACCGGAACGAACACTGAAGCTTTCTTT; cdr3_aa: CASSLTTGTGTNTEAFF; d_call: -; v_call: TRBV7-9; clone_size: few; j_call: TRBJ1-1
cdr3_nt: TGCAGCGTTGATCTCGGCAGGGGCTACACCTTC; cdr3_aa: CSVDLGRGYTF; d_call: -; v_call: TRBV29-1; clone_size: -; j_call: TRBJ1-2
cdr3_nt: TGTGCCAGCAGCCCCTCTAGCGGAGGCACAGATACGCAGTATTTT; cdr3_aa: CASSPSSGGTDTQYF; d_call: TRBD2; v_call: TRBV9; clone_size: -; j_call: TRBJ2-3
cdr3_nt: TGTGCCAGCAGCTCCCAGACCCGGAATGAAAAACTGTTTTTT; cdr3_aa: CASSSQTRNEKLFF; d_call: -; v_call: TRBV9; clone_size: few; j_call: TRBJ1-4
cdr3_nt: TGTGCCAGCAGCGATAGCGGGAGGGCTGGCACAGATACGCAGTATTTT; cdr3_aa: CASSDSGRAGTDTQYF; d_call: TRBD2; v_call: TRBV28; clone_size: few; j_call: TRBJ2-3
cdr3_nt: TGTGCCATCAGACACGGGACCTCCTACGAGCAGTACTTC; cdr3_aa: CAIRHGTSYEQYF; d_call: -; v_call: TRBV10-3; clone_size: few; j_call: TRBJ2-7
cdr3_nt: TGTGCCAGCATCCCCGGTGGGGTGAACACTGAAGCTTTATTT; cdr3_aa: CASIPGGVNTEALF; d_call: -; v_call: TRBV7-9; clone_size: -; j_call: TRBJ1-1
cdr3_nt: TGTGCCAGCAGTCCCACAGGCGGCCGGACCAATGAGCAGTTCTTC; cdr3_aa: CASSPTGGRTNEQFF; d_call: -; v_call: TRBV12-3/TRBV12-4; clone_size: few; j_call: TRBJ2-1
cdr3_nt: TGTGCCAGCAGTCGCCAGGGTAGGGATACGCAGTATTTT; cdr3_aa: CASSRQGRDTQYF; d_call: -; v_call: TRBV12-3/TRBV12-4; clone_size: -; j_call: TRBJ2-3
cdr3_nt: TGCAGTGCTAGAGGCGGGAATCAGCCCCAGCATTTT; cdr3_aa: CSARGGNQPQHF; d_call: -; v_call: TRBV20-1; clone_size: many; j_call: TRBJ1-5
cdr3_nt: TGCGCCAGCAGCTTGTTAAGCTGGGAGCAAGAGACCCAGTACTTC; cdr3_aa: CASSLLSWEQETQYF; d_call: -; v_call: TRBV5-1; clone_size: few; j_call: TRBJ2-5
cdr3_nt: TGTGCCACCAGTGAACGAGGGACAGCTAAATATGGCTACACCTTC; cdr3_aa: CATSERGTAKYGYTF; d_call: TRBD1; v_call: TRBV24-1; clone_size: -; j_call: TRBJ1-2
cdr3_nt: TGTGCCAGCAGCGACCGGGACAGGGGATACTATAATTCACCCCTCCACTTT; cdr3_aa: CASSDRDRGYYNSPLHF; d_call: TRBD1; v_call: TRBV12-3/TRBV12-4; clone_size: many; j_call: TRBJ1-6
cdr3_nt: TGTGCCAGCAGTCCTCACCCGATTTATGGCTACACCTTC; cdr3_aa: CASSPHPIYGYTF; d_call: -; v_call: TRBV12-3/TRBV12-4; clone_size: -; j_call: TRBJ1-2
cdr3_nt: TGCAGTGCTAGAGATCTGCCGGCTAACTATGGCTACACCTTC; cdr3_aa: CSARDLPANYGYTF; d_call: -; v_call: TRBV20-1; clone_size: -; j_call: TRBJ1-2
cdr3_nt: TGTGCCAGCAGCTCAGGACTAGCGGGACTTATAGACACAGATACGCAGTATTTT; cdr3_aa: CASSSGLAGLIDTDTQYF; d_call: TRBD2; v_call: TRBV7-2; clone_size: many; j_call: TRBJ2-3
cdr3_nt: TGTGCCAGCAGCCAAGGAGGGACATGGATGGATGAGCAGTTCTTC; cdr3_aa: CASSQGGTWMDEQFF; d_call: -; v_call: TRBV7-9; clone_size: -; j_call: TRBJ2-1
cdr3_nt: TGTGCCAGCAGTTTACAGGCTAGCGGGAGTGGAGTGGAGACCCAGTACTTC; cdr3_aa: CASSLQASGSGVETQYF; d_call: TRBD2; v_call: TRBV12-3/TRBV12-4; clone_size: many; j_call: TRBJ2-5
cdr3_nt: TGTGCCAGCGGGCTAGCGGGAGTCAATGAGCAGTTCTTC; cdr3_aa: CASGLAGVNEQFF; d_call: TRBD2; v_call: TRBV28; clone_size: -; j_call: TRBJ2-1
cdr3_nt: TGTGCCAGCAGCCAGGTAGGGGGAGTCACCTACGAGCAGTACTTC; cdr3_aa: CASSQVGGVTYEQYF; d_call: -; v_call: TRBV5-6; clone_size: few; j_call: TRBJ2-7
cdr3_nt: TGTGCCAGCAGTTACTCGGCAGGGGGATGGTATGGCTACACCTTC; cdr3_aa: CASSYSAGGWYGYTF; d_call: TRBD1; v_call: TRBV6-5; clone_size: many; j_call: TRBJ1-2
cdr3_nt: TGTGCCAGCAGCAGTTGGACAGCGACCTACGAGCAGTACTTC; cdr3_aa: CASSSWTATYEQYF; d_call: -; v_call: TRBV7-2; clone_size: -; j_call: TRBJ2-7
cdr3_nt: TGTGCCACCAGTGACCGGGACACCCAAGAGACCCAGTACTTC; cdr3_aa: CATSDRDTQETQYF; d_call: -; v_call: TRBV24-1; clone_size: -; j_call: TRBJ2-5
cdr3_nt: TGTGCCAGCAGACCTACCTGGAGGGGGACAGGCGCCCAAGAGACCCAGTACTTC; cdr3_aa: CASRPTWRGTGAQETQYF; d_call: TRBD1; v_call: TRBV2; clone_size: few; j_call: TRBJ2-5
cdr3_nt: TGCGCCAGCAGTTACTACAGGGCCAAGGAGGAAAAACTGTTTTTT; cdr3_aa: CASSYYRAKEEKLFF; d_call: -; v_call: TRBV5-1; clone_size: -; j_call: TRBJ1-4